The 17 T cell receptor beta chains below all came from one sample that was sequenced in a study of blood T cell repertoires in COVID-19. Sequencing was performed with immunoSEQ multiplex PCR; in TCRdb, only in-frame clones are kept and a portion is missing. The table records 55,000 to 75,000 clones, roughly 78% of them present only once. Sequencing was done on a sample of peripheral blood. The receptors come from a human donor in a cohort sampled during active COVID-19.

The chain uses TRBV5-8 and TRBJ1-5, with 8 bases that match TRBD1. This CDR3 contains 15 residues. The germline V gene has CDR1 SGHTS and CDR2 YDEGEE. The ends lost 2 bases at V and 3 bases at J; junction bases unmatched: 4. The DNA of the CDR3 is TGTGCCAGCAGCTTTGAGGACAGGGCCAATCAGCCCCAGCATTTT. Protein product: CASSFEDRANQPQHF.

There are a few counts of this clone. This chain links TRBV30 with TRBJ2-7; TRBD1 might be the D (6 bases). CDR3 length: 13 residues. V dropped 1 base and J dropped 1 base, with 8 bases sitting between them. Germline assignment: CDR1 GTSNPN and CDR2 SVGIG (reference sequence). CDR3: CAWSDRASYEQYF. DNA of the CDR3: TGTGCCTGGAGTGACAGGGCGTCCTACGAGCAGTACTTC.

The chain recombines TRBV19 with TRBJ2-7; TRBD2 matches 8 bases. The CDR3 consists of 13 residues. The germline CDR1 and CDR2 sequences are LNHDA and SQIVND (reference sequence). The junction had 1 base not matched to a gene; V was cut back by 3 bases and J by 3 bases. This CDR3 reads CASSMAGGYEQYF. CDR3 in DNA: TGTGCCAGTAGTATGGCGGGGGGCTACGAGCAGTACTTC.

DNA of the CDR3: TGTGCCAGCAGCTTAAATATGGCAGAGACCCAGTACTTC. Translating it yields CASSLNMAETQYF. The V gene is TRBV5-4, the J gene TRBJ2-5; D call uncertain. The CDR3 consists of 13 residues. With 2 bases removed from V and 4 bases from J, the gap between germline ends came to 9 bases. Germline CDR1 reads SGHNT; CDR2 reads YYREEE (reference sequence).

This clone occurred a few times. DNA of the CDR3: TGCAGTGCTAGTGGCGGGGCAAACAATGAGCAGTTCTTC. Amino acids: CSASGGANNEQFF. This rearrangement joins TRBV20-1 to TRBJ2-1; the D gene is possibly TRBD2 (6 bases). Germline V gives CDR1 DFQATT, CDR2 SNEGSKA (reference sequence). The V gene lost 3 bases and the J gene lost 5 bases, with 11 bases spanning the gap. The CDR3 runs 13 residues.

CDR3 protein: CASSLGTRNSPLHF. DNA of the CDR3: TGTGCCAGCAGCCTGGGGACACGGAATTCACCCCTCCACTTT. This chain uses TRBV7-9 with TRBJ1-6; a possible D gene is TRBD1 (6 bases). CDR1 and CDR2 (germline): SEHNR, FQNEAQ (reference sequence). The CDR3 length is 14 residues. V lost 5 bases and J 7 bases, leaving 12 bases between the germline ends.

Only one count was recorded for this clone. The chain recombines TRBV20-1 with TRBJ2-7; D not resolved. The CDR3 covers 11 residues. V lost 8 bases, J lost 1 base, and 9 bases lay in between. Germline loops: CDR1 DFQATT, CDR2 SNEGSKA (reference sequence). The CDR3 spells CSYLTSYEQYF. CDR3 DNA: TGCAGTTACTTGACATCCTACGAGCAGTACTTC.

This chain links TRBV24-1 with TRBJ2-5; D not resolved. V was cut by 3 bases and J by 5 bases, with 3 bases left in between. This CDR3 comprises 11 residues. Germline V gene sequence: CDR1 KGHDR, CDR2 SFDVKD. The CDR3 DNA reads TGTGCCACCAGTGATCTGGAGACCCAGTACTTC. Its protein product is CATSDLETQYF.

This clone was detected once. The chain is built from TRBV5-6 and TRBJ1-3; 9 bases are a match to TRBD1. The V gene's germline CDR1 is SGHDT and CDR2 YYEEEE. V gave up 4 bases and J gave up 1 base; unmatched junction bases: 12. The CDR3 is made up of 18 amino acids. In DNA form, the CDR3 reads TGTGCCAGCAGCAAGGGACAGGGATTCGAAGGGTCTGGAAACACCATATATTTT. Amino acid sequence: CASSKGQGFEGSGNTIYF. Together with reference TRBV5-6 and TRBJ1-3, the CDR3 gives the full variable domain: DAGVTQSPTHLIKTRGQQVTLRCSPKSGHDTVSWYQQALGQGPQFIFQYYEEEERQRGNFPDRFSGHQFPNYSSELNVNALLLGDSALYLCASSKGQGFEGSGNTIYFGEGSWLTVV.

This clone is categorized as medium-sized. The chain combines TRBV28 with TRBJ2-7, with a tentative D call TRBD1 (6 bases). Per the germline V gene, CDR1 is MDHEN and CDR2 is SYDVKM. Trimming stripped 5 bases from V and 3 bases from J, with 23 bases between. This CDR3 is 17 amino acids long. CDR3 bases: TGTGCCAGCAGTCCAGGGGACCCCCCACCCACTAACTACGAGCAGTACTTC. Amino acid sequence: CASSPGDPPPTNYEQYF.

The genes are TRBV12-3 or TRBV12-4 and TRBJ2-1; 9 bases map to TRBD2. The V gene end was trimmed by 8 bases and the J gene end by 9 bases; junction bases not matched to a gene: 8. There are 13 residues in the CDR3. This CDR3 is CASEVAGEGEQFF. In nucleotides, the CDR3 is TGTGCCAGCGAAGTAGCGGGAGAGGGTGAGCAGTTCTTC.

The CDR3 here is CTAGTGNYGYTF. CDR3 nucleotide sequence: TGTACTGCCGGGACAGGGAACTATGGCTACACCTTC. This chain connects TRBV28 to TRBJ1-2; TRBD1 matches 9 bases. The CDR3 runs to 12 residues. Germline V CDR1 and CDR2: MDHEN, SYDVKM.

The CDR3 sequence is CASSLKGQGALNTEAFF. CDR3 in DNA: TGTGCCAGCTCACTGAAGGGACAGGGGGCCTTGAACACTGAAGCTTTCTTT. The chain uses TRBV18 and TRBJ1-1; 12 nucleotides align to TRBD1. The length of the CDR3 is 17 residues. Germline trimming cut 4 bases from V and 0 bases from J; bases unmatched to any gene: 6. CDR1 and CDR2 from the germline V gene are KGHSH and LQKENI.

The chain employs TRBV7-6 and TRBJ2-3, with 9 positions matching TRBD2. J was trimmed by 1 base and V by 1 base; bases with no gene match: 3. Per germline, CDR1 SGHVS and CDR2 FNYEAQ. This CDR3 has 16 residues. The CDR3 here is CASSLDAGGGTDTQYF. CDR3 bases: TGTGCCAGCAGCTTAGATGCGGGAGGGGGCACAGATACGCAGTATTTT.

The CDR3 protein is CASSNSWETQYF. As DNA, the CDR3 is TGTGCCAGTAGCAACAGCTGGGAGACCCAGTACTTC. The gene calls are TRBV19 and TRBJ2-5; D uncertain. With 6 bases removed from V and 5 bases from J, the gap between germline ends came to 10 bases. Germline V CDR1 and CDR2: LNHDA, SQIVND (reference sequence). The CDR3 spans 12 residues. Looking up the rest from reference TRBV19 and TRBJ2-5 gives the full variable domain: DGGITQSPKYLFRKEGQNVTLSCEQNLNHDAMYWYRQDPGQGLRLIYYSQIVNDFQKGDIAEGYSVSREKKESFPLTVTSAQKNPTAFYLCASSNSWETQYFGPGTRLLVL.

This rearrangement joins TRBV28 to TRBJ2-5, with D hard to call. Between the trimmed V and J ends, which lost 2 bases and 5 bases, there was a span of 9 bases. The CDR3 runs to 13 residues. Germline CDR1 is MDHEN and CDR2 is SYDVKM. The DNA for the CDR3 is TGTGCCAGCAGTTTAGGGCCCTCCGAGACCCAGTACTTC. It encodes CASSLGPSETQYF. Together with reference TRBV28 and TRBJ2-5, the CDR3 gives the full variable domain: DVKVTQSSRYLVKRTGEKVFLECVQDMDHENMFWYRQDPGLGLRLIYFSYDVKMKEKGDIPEGYSVSREKKERFSLILESASTNQTSMYLCASSLGPSETQYFGPGTRLLVL.

The chain has TRBV5-6 and TRBJ1-4; D call uncertain. The CDR3 is 13 residues long. The germline CDR1 and CDR2 sequences are SGHDT and YYEEEE. The V end was cut by 3 bases, the J end by 7 bases, with 10 bases between. The chain's CDR3 is CASSSMNGEKLFF. The CDR3 coding sequence is TGTGCCAGCAGCTCCATGAACGGTGAAAAACTGTTTTTT.